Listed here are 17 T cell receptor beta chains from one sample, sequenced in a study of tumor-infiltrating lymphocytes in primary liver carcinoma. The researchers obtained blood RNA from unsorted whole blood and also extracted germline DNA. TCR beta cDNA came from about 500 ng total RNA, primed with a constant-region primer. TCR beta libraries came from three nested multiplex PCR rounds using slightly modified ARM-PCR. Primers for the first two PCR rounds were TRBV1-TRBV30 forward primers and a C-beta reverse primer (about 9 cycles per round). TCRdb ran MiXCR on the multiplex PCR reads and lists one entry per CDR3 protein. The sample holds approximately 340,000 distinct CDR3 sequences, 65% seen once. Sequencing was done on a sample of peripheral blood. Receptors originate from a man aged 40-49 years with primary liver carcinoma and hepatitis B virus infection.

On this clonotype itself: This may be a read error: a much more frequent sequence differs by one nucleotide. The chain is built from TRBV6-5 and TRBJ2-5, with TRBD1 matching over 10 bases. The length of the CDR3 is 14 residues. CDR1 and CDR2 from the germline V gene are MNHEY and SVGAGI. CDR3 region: CATSDDRGRETQYF. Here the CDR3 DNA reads TGTGCCACCAGTGATGACAGGGGGCGCGAGACCCAGTACTTC.

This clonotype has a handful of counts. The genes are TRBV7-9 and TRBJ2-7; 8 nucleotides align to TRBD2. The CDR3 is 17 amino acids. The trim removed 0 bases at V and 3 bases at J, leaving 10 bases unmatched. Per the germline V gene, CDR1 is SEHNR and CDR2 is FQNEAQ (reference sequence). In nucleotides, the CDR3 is TGTGCCAGCAGCTTAGCGGATGCACTAGCGGCCAACTACGAGCAGTACTTC. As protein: CASSLADALAANYEQYF.

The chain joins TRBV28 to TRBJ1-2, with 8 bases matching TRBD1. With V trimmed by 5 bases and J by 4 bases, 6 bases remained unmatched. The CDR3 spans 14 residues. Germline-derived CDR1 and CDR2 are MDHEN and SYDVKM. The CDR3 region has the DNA TGTGCCAGCAGTGCGGAACAGGGGGGCTATGGCTACACCTTC. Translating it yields CASSAEQGGYGYTF.

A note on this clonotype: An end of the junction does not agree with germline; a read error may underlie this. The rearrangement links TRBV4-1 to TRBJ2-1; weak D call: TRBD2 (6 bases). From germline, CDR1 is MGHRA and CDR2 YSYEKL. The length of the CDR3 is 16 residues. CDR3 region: CASSQVGMGGIDEQFF. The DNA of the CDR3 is TGCGCTAGCAGCCAAGTCGGCATGGGGGGAATTGATGAGCAGTTCTTC.

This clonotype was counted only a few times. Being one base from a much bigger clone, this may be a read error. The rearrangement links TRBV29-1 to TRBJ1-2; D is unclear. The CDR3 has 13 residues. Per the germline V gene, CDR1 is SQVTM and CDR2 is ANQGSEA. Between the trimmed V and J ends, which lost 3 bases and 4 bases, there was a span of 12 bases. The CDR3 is CSVDLGRTYGYTF. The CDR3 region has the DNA TGCAGCGTTGATTTGGGCAGAACCTATGGCTACACCTTC.

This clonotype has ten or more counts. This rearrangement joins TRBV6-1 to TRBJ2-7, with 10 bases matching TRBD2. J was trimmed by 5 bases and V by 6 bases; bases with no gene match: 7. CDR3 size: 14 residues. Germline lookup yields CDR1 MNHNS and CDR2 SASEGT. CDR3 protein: CASRIAGGRDEQYF. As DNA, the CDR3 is TGTGCCAGCAGAATAGCGGGAGGTCGGGACGAGCAGTACTTC.

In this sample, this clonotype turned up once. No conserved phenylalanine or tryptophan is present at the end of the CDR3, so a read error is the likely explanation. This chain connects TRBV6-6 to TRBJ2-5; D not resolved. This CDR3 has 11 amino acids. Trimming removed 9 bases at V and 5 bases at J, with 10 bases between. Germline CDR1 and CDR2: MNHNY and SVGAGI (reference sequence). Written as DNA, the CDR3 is TGTGCCAGTAGCCTGTTGGAGACCCAGTACATC. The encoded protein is CASSLLETQYI.

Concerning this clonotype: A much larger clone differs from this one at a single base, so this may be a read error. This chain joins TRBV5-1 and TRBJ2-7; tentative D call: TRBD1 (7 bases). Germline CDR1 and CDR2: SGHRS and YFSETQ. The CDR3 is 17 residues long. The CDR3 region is CASNLVAGGRSLYQQYF. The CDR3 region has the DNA TGCGCCAGCAACTTGGTGGCAGGGGGGCGTTCCCTCTACCAGCAGTACTTC.

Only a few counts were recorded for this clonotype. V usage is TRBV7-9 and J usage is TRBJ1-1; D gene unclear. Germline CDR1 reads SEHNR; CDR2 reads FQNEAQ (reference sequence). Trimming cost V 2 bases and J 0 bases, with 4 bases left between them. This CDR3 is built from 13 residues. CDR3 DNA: TGTGCCAGCAGCTTATCAGTGAACACTGAAGCTTTCTTT. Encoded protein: CASSLSVNTEAFF.

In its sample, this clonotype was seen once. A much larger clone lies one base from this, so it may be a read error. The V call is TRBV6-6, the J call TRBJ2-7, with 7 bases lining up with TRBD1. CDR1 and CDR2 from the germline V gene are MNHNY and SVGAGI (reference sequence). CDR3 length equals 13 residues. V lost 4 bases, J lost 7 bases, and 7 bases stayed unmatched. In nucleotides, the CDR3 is TGTGCCAGCAGTTGGGAGAGGGACAGTGAGCAGTACTTC. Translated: CASSWERDSEQYF.

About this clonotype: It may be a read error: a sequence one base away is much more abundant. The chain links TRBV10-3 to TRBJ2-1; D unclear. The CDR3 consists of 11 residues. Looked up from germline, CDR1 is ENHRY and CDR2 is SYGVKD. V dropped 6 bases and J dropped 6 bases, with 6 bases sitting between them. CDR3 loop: CAISGCNEQFF. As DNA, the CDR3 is TGTGCCATCAGCGGTTGCAATGAGCAGTTCTTC.

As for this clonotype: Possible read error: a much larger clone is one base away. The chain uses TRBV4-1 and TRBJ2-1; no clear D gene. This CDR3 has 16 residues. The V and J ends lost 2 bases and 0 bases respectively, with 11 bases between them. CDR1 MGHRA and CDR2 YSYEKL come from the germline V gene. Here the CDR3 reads CASSQNASSSYNEQFF. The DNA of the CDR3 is TGCGCCAGCAGCCAAAACGCGTCTAGCTCCTACAATGAGCAGTTCTTC.

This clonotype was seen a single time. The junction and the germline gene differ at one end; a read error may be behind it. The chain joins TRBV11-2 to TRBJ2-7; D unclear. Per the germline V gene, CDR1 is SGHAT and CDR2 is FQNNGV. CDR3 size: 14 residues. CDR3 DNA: TGTACCAGCAGCTTAGGGCGTAGGCCCTACGAGCAGCACTTC. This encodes CTSSLGRRPYEQHF.

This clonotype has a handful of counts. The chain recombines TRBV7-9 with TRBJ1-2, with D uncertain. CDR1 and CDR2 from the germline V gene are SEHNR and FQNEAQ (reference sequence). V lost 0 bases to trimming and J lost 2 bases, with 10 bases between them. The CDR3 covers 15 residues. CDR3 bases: TGTGCCAGCAGCTTAGCGCATGGGGAAAACTATGGCTACACCTTC. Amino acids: CASSLAHGENYGYTF. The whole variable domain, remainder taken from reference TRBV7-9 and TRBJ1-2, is DTGVSQNPRHKITKRGQNVTFRCDPISEHNRLYWYRQTLGQGPEFLTYFQNEAQLEKSRLLSDRFSAERPKGSFSTLEIQRTEQGDSAMYLCASSLAHGENYGYTFGSGTRLTVV.

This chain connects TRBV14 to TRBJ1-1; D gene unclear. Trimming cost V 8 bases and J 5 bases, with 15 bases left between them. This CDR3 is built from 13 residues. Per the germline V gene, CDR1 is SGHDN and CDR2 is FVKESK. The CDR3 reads CASVKGLITEAFF. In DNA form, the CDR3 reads TGTGCCAGCGTGAAGGGTTTGATAACTGAAGCTTTCTTT.

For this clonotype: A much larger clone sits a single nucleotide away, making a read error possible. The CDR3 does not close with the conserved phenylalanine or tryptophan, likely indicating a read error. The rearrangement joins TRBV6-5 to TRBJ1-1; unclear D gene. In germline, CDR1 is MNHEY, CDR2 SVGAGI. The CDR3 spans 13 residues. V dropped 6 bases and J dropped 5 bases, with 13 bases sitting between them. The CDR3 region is CASSYNGFTEAFL. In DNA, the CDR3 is TGTGCCAGCAGCTACAATGGTTTTACTGAAGCTTTCCTT.

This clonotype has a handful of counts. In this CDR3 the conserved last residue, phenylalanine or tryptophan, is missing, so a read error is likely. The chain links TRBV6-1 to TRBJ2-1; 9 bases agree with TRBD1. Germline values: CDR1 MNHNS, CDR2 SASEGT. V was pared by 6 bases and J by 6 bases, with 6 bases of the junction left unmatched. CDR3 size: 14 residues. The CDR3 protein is CASRTGQGGNEQFL. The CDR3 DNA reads TGTGCCAGCAGAACGGGACAGGGTGGCAATGAGCAGTTCTTA.